The clone carrying this T cell receptor beta chain showed up many times. The antigen remains unidentified. The sample originates from a study of glioma-infiltrating T cells. Study-level points and caveats: Above-expected tissue-blood divergence occurred in all gliomas, most in low-grade ones. Only very few CDR3 sequences appeared in both tissue and blood.

The germline CDR1 and CDR2 sequences are MDHEN and SYDVKM. This CDR3 region has 15 residues. V gave up 6 bases and J gave up 3 bases, with 15 bases separating them. TCR alpha and beta CDR3 regions were amplified from RNA using iRepertoire nested multiplex PCR. Tissue mRNA or PBMC total RNA, roughly 85-450 ng, went into one-step reverse transcription and amplification. TCRdb fed the multiplex PCR reads into MiXCR, producing one record per CDR3 protein. This table holds 35,000 to 45,000 distinct CDR3 sequences, more than 20% found once. V gene TRBV28 combines with J gene TRBJ1-5; D gene unclear. Sequenced input: glioma tissue, nonneoplastic brain tissue, or PBMCs (not recorded which). This sequence was found in a human donor with low-grade glioma or glioblastoma, undergoing nonglioma brain surgery, or in good health (not recorded which). CDR3 region: CASRSHKGNNQPQHF. The CDR3 nucleotides are TGTGCCAGCAGGTCCCACAAGGGAAACAATCAGCCCCAGCATTTT.